This T cell receptor beta chain was sequenced during a study of Graves' ophthalmopathy and Graves' hyperthyroidism. Broader study findings: A 13-signature model separated ophthalmopathy from stable hyperthyroidism, reaching 85% to 90% sensitivity and almost 82% specificity cross-validated. Thyroid clonotypes that were expanded above 0.001 frequency mostly also appeared in blood.

The TCR beta CDR3 regions underwent amplification from RNA transcripts. HTBI primers served in a first-round RT-PCR, which a second-round multiplex PCR followed. TCRdb reanalysed the multiplex PCR reads using MiXCR and keeps one entry per CDR3 protein. The repertoire holds hundreds of thousands of distinct CDR3 sequences, with under 50% as singletons. V lost 8 bases and J lost 3, with 19 bases in between. The CDR3 is 14 amino acids. Germline lookup yields CDR1 SQVTM and CDR2 ANQGSEA. Regarding this clonotype: The antigen is unknown.

Clinicians made diagnoses from clinical symptoms, serum thyroxine, TRAb, thyroid ultrasound and orbital computed tomography. The chain couples TRBV29-1 to TRBJ1-2, with D possibly matching TRBD1 (5 bases). Sequenced input: peripheral blood. The sequence came from an adult man with Graves' ophthalmopathy. The DNA of the CDR3 is TGCAGCCCGCGGGGGGATCGTGGAGACTATGGCTACACCTTC. Translating gives CSPRGDRGDYGYTF. The full variable domain, rest sourced from reference TRBV29-1 and TRBJ1-2, is SAVISQKPSRDICQRGTSLTIQCQVDSQVTMMFWYRQQPGQSLTLIATANQGSEATYESGFVIDKFPISRPNLTFSTLTVSNMSPEDSSIYLCSPRGDRGDYGYTFGSGTRLTVV.